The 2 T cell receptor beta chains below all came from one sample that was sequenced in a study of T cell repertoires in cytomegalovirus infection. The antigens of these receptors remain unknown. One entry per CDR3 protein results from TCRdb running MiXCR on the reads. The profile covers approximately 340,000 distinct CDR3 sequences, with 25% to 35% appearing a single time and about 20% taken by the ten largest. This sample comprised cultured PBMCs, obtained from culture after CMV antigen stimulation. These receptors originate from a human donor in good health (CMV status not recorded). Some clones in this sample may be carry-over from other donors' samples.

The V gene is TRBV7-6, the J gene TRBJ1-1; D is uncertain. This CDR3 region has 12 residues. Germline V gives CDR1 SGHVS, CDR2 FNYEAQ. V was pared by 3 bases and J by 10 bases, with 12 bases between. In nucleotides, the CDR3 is TGTGCCAGCAGCTTCGGGGTGGGTCGAGCTTTCTTT. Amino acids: CASSFGVGRAFF.

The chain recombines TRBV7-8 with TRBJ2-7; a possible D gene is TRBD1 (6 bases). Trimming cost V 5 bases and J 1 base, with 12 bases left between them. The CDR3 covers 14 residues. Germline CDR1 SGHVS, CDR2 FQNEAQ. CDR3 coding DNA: TGTGCCAGCAGCCTCCGGGACACATCCTACGAGCAGTACTTC. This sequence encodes CASSLRDTSYEQYF.